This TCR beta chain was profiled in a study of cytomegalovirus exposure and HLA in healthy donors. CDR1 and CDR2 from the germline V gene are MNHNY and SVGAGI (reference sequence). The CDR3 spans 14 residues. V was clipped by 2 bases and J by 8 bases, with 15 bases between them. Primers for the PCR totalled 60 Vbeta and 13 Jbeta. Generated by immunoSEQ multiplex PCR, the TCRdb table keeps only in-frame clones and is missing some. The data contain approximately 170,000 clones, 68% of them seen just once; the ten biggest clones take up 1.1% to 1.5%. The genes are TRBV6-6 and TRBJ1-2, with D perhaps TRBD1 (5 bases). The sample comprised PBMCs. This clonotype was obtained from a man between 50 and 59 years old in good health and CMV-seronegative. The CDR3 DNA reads TGTGCCAGCAGTTACACGTACGGGGGTAAAGGCTACACCTTC. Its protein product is CASSYTYGGKGYTF.